Following are 22 T cell receptor beta chains from one sample sequenced in a study of T-cell memory formation after mild COVID-19. TCRdb reprocessed the 5' RACE reads via MiXCR and lists one record per CDR3 protein. This table holds about 57,000 distinct CDR3 sequences, over 9% found once. Material: PBMCs or a T cell subset sorted from them (not recorded which). The receptor source for this set is a man younger than 30 who had mild COVID-19 (a few samples of this study predate the infection). Cell type and time point are not known.

In this sample, this clonotype turned up many times. The CDR3 DNA reads as TGTGCCAGCAGTTTGATGTCGAACACTGAAGCTTTCTTT. Translating it yields CASSLMSNTEAFF. The V and J genes are TRBV27 and TRBJ1-1; no firm D call. The CDR3 covers 13 residues. Germline V gene lookup returns CDR1 MNHEY and CDR2 SMNVEV (reference sequence). The V end lost 3 bases, the J end lost 1 base, and 6 bases lay between the germline ends.

J is TRBJ2-3 and V is TRBV5-6; the D is unclear. Germline CDR1 is SGHDT and CDR2 is YYEEEE. V was cut by 1 base and J by 0 bases, with 9 bases left in between. This CDR3 region has 15 residues. CDR3 sequence: CASSLMQTSTDTQYF. The CDR3 bases are TGTGCCAGCAGCTTGATGCAGACTAGCACAGATACGCAGTATTTT.

This clonotype was recorded at least ten times. The V call is TRBV6-2 or TRBV6-3, the J call TRBJ2-5, with D perhaps given as TRBD1 or TRBD2 (5 bases each). Germline V CDR1 and CDR2: MNHEY, SVGEGT. Trimming left V 4 bases short and J 3 bases short, with 15 bases between. CDR3 length equals 15 residues. CDR3 residues: CASSSVGTLEETQYF. The CDR3, as DNA: TGTGCCAGCAGTTCCGTCGGGACGTTAGAAGAGACCCAGTACTTC.

The chain has TRBV5-1 and TRBJ2-3, with D perhaps being TRBD1 or TRBD2 (5 bases each). Per germline, CDR1 SGHRS and CDR2 YFSETQ. The V and J ends lost 4 bases and 2 bases respectively, with 20 bases between them. The CDR3 extends over 17 amino acids. Here the CDR3 DNA reads TGCGCCAGCAGCGTCCGGGACCTCAGCCGTTACACAGATACGCAGTATTTT. Amino acid sequence: CASSVRDLSRYTDTQYF.

The CDR3 nucleotides are TGTGCCAGCAGCCACCCGGTGGGGGCGCGTCGGCAGTACTTC. This sequence encodes CASSHPVGARRQYF. The rearrangement joins TRBV7-9 to TRBJ2-7; tentatively, D is TRBD1 (6 bases). Germline CDR1 is SEHNR and CDR2 is FQNEAQ (reference sequence). V was cut by 5 bases and J by 9 bases, with 20 bases left in between. This CDR3 is 14 amino acids long.

The chain joins TRBV6-2 or TRBV6-3 to TRBJ1-3, with unresolved D. Germline loops: CDR1 MNHEY, CDR2 SVGEGT. The CDR3 is 14 residues long. The germline V and J ends were trimmed by 8 bases and 0 bases, with 11 bases remaining between them. The CDR3 is CASGEDLSGNTIYF. The CDR3 DNA reads TGTGCCAGCGGCGAAGACCTCTCTGGAAACACCATATATTTT.

CDR3 sequence: CATYPLGQGIPGANVLTF. DNA of the CDR3: TGTGCCACCTACCCTCTGGGACAGGGGATTCCTGGGGCCAACGTCCTGACTTTC. The chain couples TRBV6-5 to TRBJ2-6, with TRBD1 matching 10 bases. V shed 10 bases and J 2 bases; nucleotides not matched to a gene: 14. Germline values: CDR1 MNHEY, CDR2 SVGAGI. The CDR3 has 18 residues.

A single count supports this clonotype. CDR3 region: CASLGTRSSLGETQYF. In nucleotides, the CDR3 is TGTGCCAGCCTCGGGACTAGGAGCTCCTTGGGGGAGACCCAGTACTTC. The rearrangement joins TRBV3-1 to TRBJ2-5; 8 bases line up with TRBD2. The length of the CDR3 is 16 residues. Germline V gene data show CDR1 as LGHDT and CDR2 as YNNKEL (reference sequence). V was pared by 8 bases and J by 5 bases, with 16 bases of the junction left unmatched.

There are many counts of this clonotype. This chain joins TRBV12-3 or TRBV12-4 and TRBJ2-7; 9 bases match TRBD2. The CDR3 is 16 amino acids. The ends lost 3 bases at V and 1 base at J; junction bases unmatched: 7. The CDR3 here is CASSFRGSGGSYEQYF. The CDR3 coding sequence is TGTGCCAGCAGTTTCAGGGGTAGCGGGGGTTCCTACGAGCAGTACTTC.

This clonotype was observed at least ten times. The chain couples TRBV7-9 to TRBJ1-2; the match to TRBD1 covers 7 bases. CDR1 and CDR2 (germline): SEHNR, FQNEAQ (reference sequence). The CDR3 extends over 14 amino acids. V trimming: 5 bases; J trimming: 4 bases; junction bases outside the gene matches: 7. DNA of the CDR3: TGTGCCAGCAGCGCCCGCAGGGGGACCTATGGCTACACCTTC. It yields the protein CASSARRGTYGYTF.

This chain links TRBV7-9 with TRBJ1-3; TRBD1 agrees at 8 bases. CDR3 length: 14 residues. The J segment lost 0 bases and the V segment lost 5 bases, leaving 0 bases of the junction unmatched. Germline CDR1 reads SEHNR; CDR2 reads FQNEAQ (reference sequence). The CDR3 protein is CASSTGGSGNTIYF. The CDR3 DNA sequence: TGTGCCAGCAGCACAGGGGGCTCTGGAAACACCATATATTTT.

This clonotype is labeled medium-sized. This chain links TRBV11-3 with TRBJ2-1, with 15 bases matching TRBD2. This CDR3 has 16 residues. The V gene end was trimmed by 1 base and the J gene end by 6 bases; junction bases not matched to a gene: 1. Germline values: CDR1 SGHNT, CDR2 YENEEA. The CDR3 here is CASSLGTSGGANEQFF. For the CDR3, the DNA is TGTGCCAGCAGCTTAGGGACTAGCGGGGGGGCCAATGAGCAGTTCTTC.

V is TRBV7-2 and J is TRBJ2-5; 8 nucleotides align to TRBD1. CDR3 size: 15 residues. The germline gives CDR1 SGHTA, CDR2 FQGNSA. V dropped 6 bases and J dropped 4; count of bases not matched to a gene: 10. CDR3: CASRFSGTGAETQYF. The CDR3 DNA follows: TGTGCCAGCAGATTCTCCGGGACAGGAGCAGAGACCCAGTACTTC.

This clonotype has more than one count but fewer than ten. The CDR3 loop is CSVGRNTEAFF. DNA for the CDR3: TGCAGCGTCGGGAGGAACACTGAAGCTTTCTTT. The genes are TRBV29-1 and TRBJ1-1; D is unclear. The germline CDR1 and CDR2 sequences are SQVTM and ANQGSEA. The CDR3 runs 11 residues. The germline V and J ends were trimmed by 6 bases and 1 base, with 6 bases remaining between them.

In DNA form, the CDR3 reads TGCAGCGGTACCGGGACAGTGAACACTGAAGCTTTCTTT. Its protein product is CSGTGTVNTEAFF. The V gene is TRBV29-1, the J gene TRBJ1-1, with 7 bases fitting TRBD1. The CDR3 runs 13 residues. Trimming removed 7 bases from V and 0 bases from J; junction bases left unmatched: 5. Germline lookup yields CDR1 SQVTM and CDR2 ANQGSEA.

This clonotype has at least ten counts. The chain combines TRBV20-1 with TRBJ2-3; D is uncertain. The CDR3 is 13 amino acids. V lost 5 bases to trimming and J lost 0 bases, with 9 bases between them. The germline V gene encodes CDR1 DFQATT and CDR2 SNEGSKA (reference sequence). The CDR3 reads CSAEDRSTDTQYF. In DNA, the CDR3 is TGCAGTGCTGAAGACCGAAGCACAGATACGCAGTATTTT.

This chain links TRBV20-1 with TRBJ1-6, with D perhaps matching TRBD1 (5 bases). This CDR3 has 13 residues. V was clipped by 2 bases and J by 7 bases, with 9 bases between them. Per the germline V gene, CDR1 is DFQATT and CDR2 is SNEGSKA (reference sequence). CDR3 protein: CSARQGGNSPLHF. The CDR3 DNA is TGCAGTGCTAGACAGGGAGGGAATTCACCCCTCCACTTT.

V is TRBV20-1 and J is TRBJ1-5; D not certain. The CDR3 covers 12 residues. V was shortened by 3 bases and J by 7 bases, with 10 bases between the two germline ends. Germline V gene lookup returns CDR1 DFQATT and CDR2 SNEGSKA (reference sequence). The CDR3 coding sequence is TGCAGTGCTAGGGGAGATTACCAGCCCCAGCATTTT. Its translation is CSARGDYQPQHF.

The gene calls are TRBV2 and TRBJ2-5, with D perhaps TRBD1 or TRBD2 (5 bases each). The CDR3 covers 15 residues. V shed 6 bases and J shed 4 bases, with 18 bases lying between them. Germline V gene lookup returns CDR1 SNHLY and CDR2 FYNNEI. The CDR3 nucleotides are TGTGCCAGCAGGTCCGCTAGTATTGGGGGAGAGACCCAGTACTTC. This encodes CASRSASIGGETQYF.

V is TRBV20-1 and J is TRBJ2-3, with D tentatively TRBD1 or TRBD2 (6 bases each). Between the trimmed V and J ends, which lost 2 bases and 4 bases, there was a span of 13 bases. The CDR3 covers 14 residues. Looked up from germline, CDR1 is DFQATT and CDR2 is SNEGSKA (reference sequence). The CDR3, as DNA: TGCAGTGCTAGAAATCCGGGGGCGTCAGATACGCAGTATTTT. Its translation: CSARNPGASDTQYF.

This clonotype has a single count. The chain couples TRBV15 to TRBJ2-4, with D hard to call. V dropped 8 bases and J dropped 9 bases, with 17 bases sitting between them. The CDR3 is 13 amino acids. The germline gives CDR1 LNHNV, CDR2 YYDKDF (reference sequence). The CDR3 nucleotides read TGTGCCACCTGCGACCCTCCCTCCGGCATTCAGTACTTC. It yields the protein CATCDPPSGIQYF. Full variable domain (outside the CDR3, taken from reference TRBV15 and TRBJ2-4): DAMVIQNPRYQVTQFGKPVTLSCSQTLNHNVMYWYQQKSSQAPKLLFHYYDKDFNNEADTPDNFQSRRPNTSFCFLDIRSPGLGDTAMYLCATCDPPSGIQYFGAGTRLSVL.

The chain is built from TRBV5-1 and TRBJ2-3; TRBD2 agrees at 13 bases. CDR1 and CDR2 (germline): SGHRS, YFSETQ. V trimming: 4 bases; J trimming: 4 bases; junction bases outside the gene matches: 6. The CDR3 is made up of 16 amino acids. CDR3 region: CASSPWTSGGSDTQYF. The CDR3 bases are TGCGCCAGCAGCCCTTGGACTAGCGGGGGTTCAGATACGCAGTATTTT.